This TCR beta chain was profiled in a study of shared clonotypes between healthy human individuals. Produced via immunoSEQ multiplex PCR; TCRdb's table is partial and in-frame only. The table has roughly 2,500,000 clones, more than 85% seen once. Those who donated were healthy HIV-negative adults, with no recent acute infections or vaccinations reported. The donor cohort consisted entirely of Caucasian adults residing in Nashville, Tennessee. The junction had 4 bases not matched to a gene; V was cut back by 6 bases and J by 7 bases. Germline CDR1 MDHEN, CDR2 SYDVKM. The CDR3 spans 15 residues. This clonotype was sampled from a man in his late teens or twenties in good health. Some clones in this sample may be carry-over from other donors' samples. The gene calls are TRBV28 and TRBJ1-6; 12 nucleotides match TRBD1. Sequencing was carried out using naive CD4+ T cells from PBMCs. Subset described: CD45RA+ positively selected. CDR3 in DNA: TGTGCCAGCAGGGGACAGGGGGCAGGGAATTCACCCCTCCACTTT. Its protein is CASRGQGAGNSPLHF.